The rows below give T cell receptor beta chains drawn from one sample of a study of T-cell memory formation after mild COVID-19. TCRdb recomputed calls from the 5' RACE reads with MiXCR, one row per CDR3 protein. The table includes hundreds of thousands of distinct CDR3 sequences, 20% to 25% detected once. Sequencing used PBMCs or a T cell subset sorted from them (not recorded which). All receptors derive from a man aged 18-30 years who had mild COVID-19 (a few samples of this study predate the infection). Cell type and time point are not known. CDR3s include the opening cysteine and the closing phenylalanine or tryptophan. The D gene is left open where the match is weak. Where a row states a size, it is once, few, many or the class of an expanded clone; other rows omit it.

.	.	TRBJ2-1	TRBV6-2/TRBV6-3	CASSAGVPYNEQFF	TGTGCCAGCAGCGCAGGGGTACCCTACAATGAGCAGTTCTTC
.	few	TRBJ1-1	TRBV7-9	CASSFGGRGTEAFF	TGTGCCAGCAGCTTTGGGGGTAGGGGAACTGAAGCTTTCTTT
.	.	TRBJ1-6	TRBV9	CASSASGTSNSPLQF	TGTGCCAGCAGCGCGTCCGGGACTAGCAATTCACCCCTCCAATTT
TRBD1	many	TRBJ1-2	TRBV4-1	CASHGTGGLARGYTF	TGCGCCAGCCACGGGACAGGGGGTTTGGCTCGAGGCTACACCTTC
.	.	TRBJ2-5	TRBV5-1	CASSSISGLETQYF	TGCGCCAGCAGCTCAATTTCAGGGTTAGAGACCCAGTACTTC
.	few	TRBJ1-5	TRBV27	CASSFRRGNQPQHF	TGTGCCAGCAGTTTTCGGAGGGGTAATCAGCCCCAGCATTTT
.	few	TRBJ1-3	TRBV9	CASSVGNTIYF	TGTGCCAGCAGCGTCGGAAACACCATATATTTT
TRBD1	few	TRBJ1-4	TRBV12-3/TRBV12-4	CASGARGPATNEKLFF	TGTGCCAGCGGTGCAAGGGGGCCTGCAACTAATGAAAAACTGTTTTTT
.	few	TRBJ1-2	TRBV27	CASSYRALNYGYTF	TGTGCCAGCAGTTACAGGGCGCTTAACTATGGCTACACCTTC
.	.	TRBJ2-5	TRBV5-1	CASSYRDNQETQYF	TGCGCCAGCAGCTACCGGGACAACCAAGAGACCCAGTACTTC
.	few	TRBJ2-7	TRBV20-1	CSARGRGVGYEQYF	TGCAGTGCTAGGGGAAGAGGTGTGGGATACGAGCAGTACTTC